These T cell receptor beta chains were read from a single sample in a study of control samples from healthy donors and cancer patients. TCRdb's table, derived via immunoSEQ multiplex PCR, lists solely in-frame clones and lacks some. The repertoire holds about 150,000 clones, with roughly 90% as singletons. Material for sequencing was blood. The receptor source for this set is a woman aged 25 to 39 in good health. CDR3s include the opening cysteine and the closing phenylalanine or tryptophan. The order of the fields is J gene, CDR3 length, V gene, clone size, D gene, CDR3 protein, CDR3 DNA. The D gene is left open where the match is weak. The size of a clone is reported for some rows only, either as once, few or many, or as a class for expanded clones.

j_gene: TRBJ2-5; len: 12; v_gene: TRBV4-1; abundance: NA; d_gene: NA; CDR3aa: CASSQPLETQYF; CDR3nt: TGCGCCAGCAGCCAACCCCTGGAGACCCAGTACTTC
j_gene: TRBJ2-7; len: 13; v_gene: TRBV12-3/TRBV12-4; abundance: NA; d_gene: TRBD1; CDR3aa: CASSLGQGIEQYF; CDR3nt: TGTGCCAGCAGCCTGGGACAGGGAATCGAGCAGTACTTC
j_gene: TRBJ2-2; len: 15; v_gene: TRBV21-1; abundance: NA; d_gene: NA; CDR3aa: CASSKAGLNTGELFF; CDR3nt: TGTGCCAGCAGCAAAGCCGGCCTAAACACCGGGGAGCTGTTTTTT
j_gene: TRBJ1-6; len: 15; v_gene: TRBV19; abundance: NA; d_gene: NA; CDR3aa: CASSIDGTTNSPLHF; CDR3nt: TGTGCCAGTAGTATAGATGGGACAACTAATTCACCCCTCCACTTT
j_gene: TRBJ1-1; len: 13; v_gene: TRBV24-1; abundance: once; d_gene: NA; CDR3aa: CATSEDRDTRTFF; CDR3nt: TGTGCCACCAGTGAAGACCGGGACACAAGAACTTTCTTT
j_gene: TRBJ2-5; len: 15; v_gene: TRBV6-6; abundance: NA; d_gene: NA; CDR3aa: CASSYRPIGEETQYF; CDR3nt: TGTGCCAGCAGTTACCGCCCCATTGGGGAGGAGACCCAGTACTTC
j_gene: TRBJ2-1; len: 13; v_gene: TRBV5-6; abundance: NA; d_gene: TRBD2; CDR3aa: CASHLAGGPGGVF; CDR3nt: TGTGCCAGCCACCTAGCGGGAGGACCGGGAGGGGTCTTC
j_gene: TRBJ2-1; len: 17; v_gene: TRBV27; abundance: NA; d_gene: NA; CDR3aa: CASTTTSTGRGRNEQFF; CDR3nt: TGTGCCAGCACCACAACTTCAACAGGGAGAGGTAGGAATGAGCAGTTCTTC
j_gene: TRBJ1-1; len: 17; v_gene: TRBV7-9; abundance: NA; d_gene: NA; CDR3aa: CASSQEIQGTGDTEAFF; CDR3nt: TGTGCCAGCAGCCAGGAAATACAGGGAACCGGGGACACTGAAGCTTTCTTT
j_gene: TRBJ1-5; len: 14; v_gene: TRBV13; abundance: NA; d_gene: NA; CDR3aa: CASSLSGGNQPQHF; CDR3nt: TGTGCCAGCAGCTTATCGGGGGGAAATCAGCCCCAGCATTTT
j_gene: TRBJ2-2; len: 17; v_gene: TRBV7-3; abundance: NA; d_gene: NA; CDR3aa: CASSSSRGLPGSGELFF; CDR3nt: TGTGCCAGCAGCTCGAGCCGGGGACTCCCAGGTTCCGGGGAGCTGTTTTTT
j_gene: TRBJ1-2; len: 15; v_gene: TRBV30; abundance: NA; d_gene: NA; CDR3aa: CAWGPRILPNYGYTF; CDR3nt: TGTGCCTGGGGCCCTCGTATCCTTCCTAACTATGGCTACACCTTC
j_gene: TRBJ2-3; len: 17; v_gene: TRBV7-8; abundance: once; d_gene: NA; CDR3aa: CASSSRLGPTSTDTQYF; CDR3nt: TGTGCCAGCAGCTCCCGGTTGGGGCCGACAAGCACAGATACGCAGTATTTT
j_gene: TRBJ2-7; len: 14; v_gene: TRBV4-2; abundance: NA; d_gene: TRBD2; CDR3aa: CASSHRAGGGEQYF; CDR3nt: TGTGCCAGCAGCCACCGAGCGGGAGGTGGCGAGCAGTACTTC
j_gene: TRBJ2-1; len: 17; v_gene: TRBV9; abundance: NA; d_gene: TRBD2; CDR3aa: CASSVGLSGSSYNEQFF; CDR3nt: TGTGCCAGCAGCGTAGGCCTAAGCGGGAGCTCCTACAATGAGCAGTTCTTC
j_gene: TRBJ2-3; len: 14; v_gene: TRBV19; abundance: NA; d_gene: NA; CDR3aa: CASSRGGSTDTQYF; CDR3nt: TGTGCCAGTAGTAGAGGCGGAAGCACAGATACGCAGTATTTT
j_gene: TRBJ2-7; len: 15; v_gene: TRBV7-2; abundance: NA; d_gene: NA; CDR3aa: CASSLARTALREQYF; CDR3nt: TGTGCCAGCAGCTTAGCGCGTACAGCTTTGCGCGAGCAGTACTTC
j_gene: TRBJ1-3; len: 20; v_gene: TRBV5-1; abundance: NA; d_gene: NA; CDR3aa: CASIRKSTEPGHNSGNTIYF; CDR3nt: TGCGCCAGCATTCGAAAGTCGACCGAACCGGGACACAACTCTGGAAACACCATATATTTT
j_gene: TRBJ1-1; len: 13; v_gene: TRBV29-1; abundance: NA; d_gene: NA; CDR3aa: CSVEIEMNTEAFF; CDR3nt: TGCAGCGTTGAAATTGAGATGAACACTGAAGCTTTCTTT
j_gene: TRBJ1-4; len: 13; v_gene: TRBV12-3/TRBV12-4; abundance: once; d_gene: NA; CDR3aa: CASSLGGSEKLFF; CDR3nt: TGTGCCAGCAGTTTGGGGGGAAGTGAAAAACTGTTTTTT
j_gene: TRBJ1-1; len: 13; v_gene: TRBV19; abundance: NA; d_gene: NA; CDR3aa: CASSIGGVTEAFF; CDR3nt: TGTGCCAGTAGTATCGGCGGGGTTACTGAAGCTTTCTTT
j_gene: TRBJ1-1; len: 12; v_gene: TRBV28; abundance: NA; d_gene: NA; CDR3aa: CASSSLVPEAFF; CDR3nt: TGTGCCAGTTCCTCGTTGGTCCCTGAAGCTTTCTTT
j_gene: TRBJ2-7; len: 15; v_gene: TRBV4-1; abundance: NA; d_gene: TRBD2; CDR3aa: CASSRTLAGPTEQYF; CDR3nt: TGCGCCAGCAGCCGAACACTAGCGGGGCCTACCGAGCAGTACTTC
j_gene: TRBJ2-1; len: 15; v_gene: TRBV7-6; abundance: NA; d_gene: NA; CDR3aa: CASSLDGAPYNEQFF; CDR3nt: TGTGCCAGCAGCTTAGATGGAGCCCCTTACAATGAGCAGTTCTTC
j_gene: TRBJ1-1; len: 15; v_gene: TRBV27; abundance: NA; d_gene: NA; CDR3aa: CASSPLEGLNTEAFF; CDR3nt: TGTGCCAGCAGTCCCCTAGAGGGACTGAACACTGAAGCTTTCTTT
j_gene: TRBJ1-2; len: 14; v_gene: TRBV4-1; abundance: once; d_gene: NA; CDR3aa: CASSQGTTLYGYTF; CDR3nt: TGCGCCAGCAGCCAAGGCACGACACTTTATGGCTACACCTTC
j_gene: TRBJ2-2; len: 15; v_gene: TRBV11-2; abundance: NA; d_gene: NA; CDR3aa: CASSFWGSNTGELFF; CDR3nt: TGTGCCAGCAGCTTTTGGGGGTCTAACACCGGGGAGCTGTTTTTT
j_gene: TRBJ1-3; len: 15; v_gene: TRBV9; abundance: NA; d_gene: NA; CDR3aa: CASSVAAGPGNTIYF; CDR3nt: TGTGCCAGCAGCGTAGCTGCGGGCCCTGGAAACACCATATATTTT
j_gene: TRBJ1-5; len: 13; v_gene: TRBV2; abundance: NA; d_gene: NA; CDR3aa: CASSPGTNQPQHF; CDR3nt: TGTGCCAGCAGTCCCGGGACCAATCAGCCCCAGCATTTT